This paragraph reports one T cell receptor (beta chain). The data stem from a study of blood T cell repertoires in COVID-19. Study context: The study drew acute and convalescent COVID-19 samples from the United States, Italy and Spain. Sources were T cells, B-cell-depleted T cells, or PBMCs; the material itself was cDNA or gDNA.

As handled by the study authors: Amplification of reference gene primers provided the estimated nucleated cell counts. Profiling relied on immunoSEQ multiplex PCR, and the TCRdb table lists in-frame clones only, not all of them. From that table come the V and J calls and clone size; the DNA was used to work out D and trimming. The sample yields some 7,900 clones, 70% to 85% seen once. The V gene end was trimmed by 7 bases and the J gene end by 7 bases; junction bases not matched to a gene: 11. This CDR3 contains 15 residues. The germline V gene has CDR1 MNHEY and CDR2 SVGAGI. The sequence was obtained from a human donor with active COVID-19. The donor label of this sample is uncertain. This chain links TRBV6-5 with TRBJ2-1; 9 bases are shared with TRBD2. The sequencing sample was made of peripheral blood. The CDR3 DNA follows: TGTGCCAGCACCCTGGTTAGCGGGAGTTGGAATGAGCAGTTCTTC. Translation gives CASTLVSGSWNEQFF.